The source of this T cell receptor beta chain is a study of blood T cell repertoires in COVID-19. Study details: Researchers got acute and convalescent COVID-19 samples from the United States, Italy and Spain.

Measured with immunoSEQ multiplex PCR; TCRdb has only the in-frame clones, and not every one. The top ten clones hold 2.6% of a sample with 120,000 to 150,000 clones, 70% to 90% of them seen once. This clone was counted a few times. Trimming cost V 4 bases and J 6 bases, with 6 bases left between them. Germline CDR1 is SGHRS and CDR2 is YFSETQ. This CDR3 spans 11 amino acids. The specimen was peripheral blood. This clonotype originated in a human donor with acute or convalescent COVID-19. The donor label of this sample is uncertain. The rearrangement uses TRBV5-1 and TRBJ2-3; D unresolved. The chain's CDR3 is CASSHRDTQYF. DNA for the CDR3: TGCGCCAGCAGCCATCGGGATACGCAGTATTTT.